Below, one T cell receptor (beta chain) is given with its context. Its antigen is unknown. No base quality values were provided; no much bigger clone lies one nucleotide off. CDR1 and CDR2 are drawn from the germline V gene (reference sequence): LNHNV, YYDKDF. Including cysteine and phenylalanine, the CDR3 has 18 amino acids. The retained sequence is limited to the CDR3, 54 bases, with the frame set at the first base. The germline ends are 14 bases apart after V is trimmed by 0 bases and J by 0 bases. This specimen comes from a study of blood T cell repertoires in COVID-19 (TCRdb year 2020). Regarding the research as a whole: Samples covering the acute and convalescent phases of COVID-19 were provided by collaborators in the United States, Italy and Spain. Samples were obtained from the ongoing ImmuneRACE study (first 160 participants) and from 1,254 subjects provided by 6 global collaborators. The material from the prospective study consisted of cDNA or gDNA derived from T cells, B-cell-depleted T cells, or PBMCs. Subjects who had been exposed to COVID-19, were actively infected with it, or had recovered from it provided the deeply sampled blood TCRbeta repertoires that made up the dataset. A de-identified subject ID, COVID-19 status, age in years and sex were almost always included in the sample metadata. HLA class I and class II types, where available, came from metadata supplied by the sample provider rather than from assay-based typing. The repertoires were released in a freely available public database intended as a resource for research on the immune response to SARS-CoV-2. The full study reports these points: Clinical and demographic metadata were provided uncurated, with the amount varying by source and participant.

Participants in the prospective study were enrolled through a virtual design, were aged 18 to 89 years, and lived in roughly 25 United States geographic areas. Cohort assignment in the prospective study relied on participant-reported clinical history from a screening survey and a study questionnaire. Mobile phlebotomists in the prospective study collected whole blood, serum and a nasopharyngeal or oropharyngeal swab from every participant. Prospective study participants could optionally give additional blood draws and questionnaires over a roughly two-month period. Prospective study blood samples were shipped either frozen or at room temperature before DNA extraction. The immunoSEQ Assay, a bias-controlled multiplex PCR, was used to amplify TCRbeta CDR3 regions from genomic DNA. The paper's processing steps were these. Nucleated cell counts per sample were estimated from amplification of reference gene primers within the assay. To quantify the absolute abundance of each unique TCRbeta CDR3 rearrangement, sequence reads were collapsed and filtered. For each sample, productive Simpson clonality was calculated by taking the square root of Simpson's diversity index across productive rearrangements. TCRdb's version of the immuneACCESS table is confined to in-frame rearrangements and falls short of the full clone set. An unresolved V gene accounts for under half of the shortfall where checked; the remainder is of unknown origin. The V and J calls and clone size are taken from that table; D and trimming were inferred from the DNA. The sample contains roughly 220,000 clones, 65% to 90% of them found a single time. Of the sample, 3% to 4% falls within the top ten clones.

The sequence derives from a woman between 35 and 50 years old with acute COVID-19. The source material was PBMCs or T cells enriched from blood (not recorded which). Recombination connected TRBV15 to TRBJ2-2; the best D guess is TRBD2, with 5 bases matching. The CDR3 region reads CATSRDTAGRANTGELFF. The DNA reads TGTGCCACCAGCAGAGATACGGCGGGTAGAGCGAACACCGGGGAGCTGTTTTTT.